The sequence of this TCR beta chain was determined in a study of cytomegalovirus exposure and HLA in healthy donors. Study-level findings and limits: Cytomegalovirus association was listed for around 170 TCR beta chains. Association of a missense DCLRE1C variant with TCR beta V- and J-gene trimming was reported in a later analysis.

13 Jbeta primers and 60 Vbeta primers were used for the PCR. Assay used: immunoSEQ multiplex PCR; TCRdb lists only in-frame clones, some missing. The sample contains under 250,000 clones, 70% to 85% of which appear only once. To note about this clone: Its specificity is not known.

This CDR3 is 14 amino acids long. CDR1 MNHEY and CDR2 SVGAGI come from the germline V gene. V gave up 5 bases and J gave up 1 base, with 11 bases separating them. The chain uses TRBV6-5 and TRBJ1-1; D gene unclear. The clonotype was recovered from a woman in her 30s in good health and CMV-seropositive. Specimen: PBMCs. The CDR3 nucleotides are TGTGCCAGCAGTCCTAAAGCGGGGAACACTGAAGCTTTCTTT. Translation gives CASSPKAGNTEAFF.